One and the same sample provided the 31 T cell receptor beta chains below, sequenced in a study of patients and donors after allogeneic stem cell transplantation. Each CDR3 protein gets one entry after TCRdb re-called the RT-PCR reads with MiXCR. The sample contains some 960,000 distinct CDR3 sequences, roughly 18% of which appear only once. What was sequenced was blood, either unsorted or a sorted T cell fraction (not recorded which). These receptors all stem from a human donor who was either an allogeneic HSCT recipient or a stem cell or donor lymphocyte infusion donor (not recorded which). It is not recorded whose cells these are; they may come from a transplant donor.

This clonotype was seen more than once but under ten times. The V gene is TRBV27, the J gene TRBJ1-1; 7 nucleotides match TRBD1. Germline CDR1 is MNHEY and CDR2 is SMNVEV (reference sequence). V was clipped by 5 bases and J by 1 base; unmatched bases: 7. The CDR3 spans 15 residues. The CDR3 is CASSVRQGPNTEAFF. The CDR3 DNA is TGTGCCAGCAGTGTACGACAGGGCCCGAACACTGAAGCTTTCTTT.

The chain uses TRBV10-3 and TRBJ2-5; maybe TRBD2 (6 bases). The germline V and J ends were trimmed by 4 bases and 2 bases, with 17 bases remaining between them. Germline V CDR1 and CDR2: ENHRY, SYGVKD. CDR3 length equals 16 residues. CDR3: CAISGPPWRGQETQYF. The CDR3 coding sequence is TGTGCCATCAGTGGACCCCCGTGGCGGGGTCAAGAGACCCAGTACTTC.

The chain links TRBV5-1 to TRBJ2-7, with no clear D. The CDR3 spans 13 residues. Germline V gene lookup returns CDR1 SGHRS and CDR2 YFSETQ. V lost 4 bases, J lost 2 bases, and 10 bases lay in between. The CDR3 loop is CASSTKSPYEQYF. The DNA of the CDR3 is TGCGCCAGCAGCACCAAGAGTCCCTACGAGCAGTACTTC.

This clonotype was seen many times. This rearrangement joins TRBV24-1 to TRBJ2-1; 8 nucleotides agree with TRBD2. Germline V CDR1 and CDR2: KGHDR, SFDVKD. CDR3 size: 16 residues. The V segment lost 5 bases and the J segment 9 bases; nucleotides outside the gene matches: 14. The CDR3 nucleotides are TGTGCCACCAGTGCCGTAAGAAGCGGGGGCACCACTGAGCAGTTCTTC. Translation: CATSAVRSGGTTEQFF.

In this sample, this clonotype turned up a few times. V gene TRBV4-3 combines with J gene TRBJ2-7; D possibly corresponds to TRBD1 (6 bases). The V gene lost 3 bases and the J gene lost 1 base, with 10 bases spanning the gap. The V gene's germline CDR1 is LGHNA and CDR2 YSLEER. This CDR3 contains 14 residues. The chain's CDR3 is CASSQTGLSYEQYF. CDR3 DNA sequence: TGCGCCAGCAGCCAGACAGGACTGTCCTACGAGCAGTACTTC.

This chain joins TRBV10-3 and TRBJ2-2, with 9 bases identical to TRBD1. The CDR3 runs to 19 residues. The V and J ends lost 10 bases and 1 base, in that order; junction bases with no gene match: 19. Germline values: CDR1 ENHRY, CDR2 SYGVKD. DNA for the CDR3: TGTGCCACTGAACAAAGGGGGACAGGGCCTTTTGTGAACACCGGGGAGCTGTTTTTT. This encodes CATEQRGTGPFVNTGELFF.

V is TRBV30 and J is TRBJ2-3; D call uncertain. V lost 2 bases to trimming and J lost 5 bases, with 11 bases between them. The CDR3 covers 13 residues. CDR1 is GTSNPN and CDR2 is SVGIG in the germline V gene (reference sequence). CDR3 coding DNA: TGTGCCTGGAGTTCGTGGGCTGAAGATACGCAGTATTTT. It specifies CAWSSWAEDTQYF.

V and J are TRBV2 and TRBJ2-5; 7 bases align to TRBD2. CDR1 and CDR2 (germline): SNHLY, FYNNEI. The junction had 7 bases not matched to a gene; V was cut back by 1 base and J by 5 bases. There are 15 residues in the CDR3. CDR3 loop: CASSEGLAYWETQYF. CDR3 sequence (DNA): TGTGCCAGCAGTGAAGGACTAGCCTACTGGGAGACCCAGTACTTC.

This chain uses TRBV29-1 with TRBJ2-3, with D possibly being TRBD2 (5 bases). The CDR3 sequence is 11 residues long. Per the germline V gene, CDR1 is SQVTM and CDR2 is ANQGSEA. V lost 5 bases to trimming and J lost 15 bases, with 18 bases between them. CDR3 protein: CSVILTGRRYF. CDR3 in DNA: TGCAGCGTTATTTTGACGGGAAGGCGATATTTT.

This clonotype was detected a few times. The gene calls are TRBV5-1 and TRBJ1-4; D call uncertain. The CDR3 runs 15 residues. Trimming took off 5 bases at V and 0 bases at J, with 11 bases between the two ends. Germline CDR1 SGHRS, CDR2 YFSETQ. CDR3 nucleotides: TGCGCCAGCAGTCGAAGTATTGCAACTAATGAAAAACTGTTTTTT. This encodes CASSRSIATNEKLFF.

V is TRBV19 and J is TRBJ2-7, with a possible D match to TRBD2 (6 bases). Germline CDR1 and CDR2: LNHDA and SQIVND (reference sequence). This CDR3 has 15 residues. Trimming cost V 3 bases and J 2 bases, with 14 bases left between them. In DNA form, the CDR3 reads TGTGCCAGTAGTATGGGACCGACGGGAGCCTACGAGCAGTACTTC. It yields the protein CASSMGPTGAYEQYF.

This clonotype turned up a few times. The genes are TRBV5-1 and TRBJ2-1, with 10 bases aligning to TRBD2. Germline V CDR1 and CDR2: SGHRS, YFSETQ. The J segment lost 8 bases and the V segment lost 1 base, leaving 12 bases of the junction unmatched. CDR3 length equals 17 residues. CDR3 loop: CASSLTSGIPVWDEQFF. DNA of the CDR3: TGCGCCAGCAGCTTGACTAGCGGGATACCCGTTTGGGATGAGCAGTTCTTC. The full variable domain, in which reference TRBV5-1 and TRBJ2-1 provide the parts outside the CDR3, is KAGVTQTPRYLIKTRGQQVTLSCSPISGHRSVSWYQQTPGQGLQFLFEYFSETQRNKGNFPGRFSGRQFSNSRSEMNVSTLELGDSALYLCASSLTSGIPVWDEQFFGPGTRLTVL.

V usage is TRBV24-1 and J usage is TRBJ2-5; D is possibly TRBD2 (5 bases). Trimming took off 3 bases at V and 4 bases at J, with 17 bases between the two ends. The CDR3 has 16 residues. Germline V gene lookup returns CDR1 KGHDR and CDR2 SFDVKD. CDR3 protein: CATSDPRGPVLETQYF. For the CDR3, the DNA is TGTGCCACCAGTGATCCCCGAGGGCCGGTTTTAGAGACCCAGTACTTC.

Only a few counts were recorded for this clonotype. This chain joins TRBV5-1 and TRBJ2-5, with 13 bases matching TRBD2. V lost 5 bases and J lost 5; bases outside the gene matches: 15. This CDR3 comprises 18 residues. CDR1 is SGHRS, CDR2 YFSETQ, per germline. The CDR3: CASRFGLAGALIGETQYF. CDR3 sequence (DNA): TGCGCCAGCAGGTTTGGACTAGCGGGGGCCTTGATCGGGGAGACCCAGTACTTC. Together with reference TRBV5-1 and TRBJ2-5, the CDR3 gives the full variable domain: KAGVTQTPRYLIKTRGQQVTLSCSPISGHRSVSWYQQTPGQGLQFLFEYFSETQRNKGNFPGRFSGRQFSNSRSEMNVSTLELGDSALYLCASRFGLAGALIGETQYFGPGTRLLVL.

The chain couples TRBV9 to TRBJ2-7, with D possibly matching TRBD1 (5 bases). V was pared by 0 bases and J by 6 bases, with 16 bases between. The CDR3 sequence is 15 residues long. CDR1 SGDLS and CDR2 YYNGEE come from the germline V gene. The CDR3 protein is CASSVDPRAVSEQYF. In DNA, the CDR3 is TGTGCCAGCAGCGTAGATCCCAGGGCAGTCTCCGAGCAGTACTTC.

This clonotype was seen many times. The rearrangement links TRBV4-2 to TRBJ2-7, with 10 bases aligning to TRBD2. Germline V lookup: CDR1 LGHNA, CDR2 YNFKEQ. The CDR3 sequence is 15 residues long. The ends lost 3 bases at V and 6 bases at J; junction bases unmatched: 8. The CDR3 spells CASSHPGTSVGEQYF. The CDR3 bases are TGTGCCAGCAGCCACCCCGGGACTAGCGTTGGCGAGCAGTACTTC.

This clonotype was picked up a small number of times. This chain connects TRBV12-3 or TRBV12-4 to TRBJ2-2, with D hard to call. The CDR3 length is 19 residues. Between the trimmed V and J ends, which lost 6 bases and 2 bases, there was a span of 25 bases. The CDR3 sequence is CASSLRPWIGTANTGELFF. The CDR3, as DNA: TGTGCCAGCAGCCTAAGACCCTGGATTGGAACAGCCAACACCGGGGAGCTGTTTTTT.

Only a few counts were recorded for this clonotype. The chain joins TRBV7-9 to TRBJ2-7, with a tentative D call TRBD1 (5 bases). This CDR3 contains 16 residues. V dropped 4 bases and J dropped 1 base, with 17 bases sitting between them. The germline V gene encodes CDR1 SEHNR and CDR2 FQNEAQ (reference sequence). CDR3 residues: CASSSQRGAGSYEQYF. Here the CDR3 DNA reads TGTGCCAGCAGCTCGCAAAGGGGCGCAGGATCCTACGAGCAGTACTTC. The entire variable domain, with the rest obtained from reference TRBV7-9 and TRBJ2-7, is as follows: DTGVSQNPRHKITKRGQNVTFRCDPISEHNRLYWYRQTLGQGPEFLTYFQNEAQLEKSRLLSDRFSAERPKGSFSTLEIQRTEQGDSAMYLCASSSQRGAGSYEQYFGPGTRLTVT.

J is TRBJ1-2 and V is TRBV15; TRBD1 aligns across 10 bases. Germline CDR1 is LNHNV and CDR2 is YYDKDF (reference sequence). J lost 2 bases, V lost 1 base, and 4 bases had no gene match. The CDR3 has 16 residues. CDR3 region: CATSRGAGQGNYGYTF. Here the CDR3 DNA reads TGTGCCACCAGCAGAGGAGCGGGACAGGGGAACTATGGCTACACCTTC.

V gene TRBV12-3 or TRBV12-4 combines with J gene TRBJ2-3, with 12 bases lining up with TRBD2. J was trimmed by 5 bases and V by 5 bases; bases with no gene match: 5. CDR3 length: 15 residues. The chain's CDR3 is CASSGGTSGLDTQYF. CDR3 DNA sequence: TGTGCCAGCAGTGGCGGGACTAGCGGGTTAGATACGCAGTATTTT.

This clonotype was counted ten times or more. V and J are TRBV29-1 and TRBJ1-2, with D unclear. Germline V gene lookup returns CDR1 SQVTM and CDR2 ANQGSEA. The CDR3 spans 12 residues. CDR3 coding DNA: TGCAGTGGCTGGGCCTATAACTATGGCTACACCTTC. Its protein is CSGWAYNYGYTF.

A few counts support this clonotype. This sequence joins TRBV12-3 or TRBV12-4 and TRBJ1-2; D ambiguous. Trimming shortened V by 4 bases and J by 3 bases, and 9 bases separated the two germline ends. The length of the CDR3 is 13 residues. CDR3 in amino acids: CASSSGSHYGYTF. CDR3 bases: TGTGCCAGCAGTTCGGGCAGTCACTATGGCTACACCTTC.

This clonotype occurred a few times. The rearrangement uses TRBV4-2 and TRBJ1-1; TRBD1 is a possible D gene (5 bases). This CDR3 has 16 amino acids. Trimming shortened V by 5 bases and J by 0 bases, and 16 bases separated the two germline ends. Germline V CDR1 and CDR2: LGHNA, YNFKEQ. DNA of the CDR3: TGTGCCAGCAGCACGGACACCCCACCCATGAACACTGAAGCTTTCTTT. Residues: CASSTDTPPMNTEAFF.

This sequence joins TRBV2 and TRBJ1-5; D ambiguous. V was clipped by 6 bases and J by 3 bases, with 6 bases between them. Germline lookup yields CDR1 SNHLY and CDR2 FYNNEI. The CDR3 is made up of 12 amino acids. CDR3 region: CASRRTNQPQHF. CDR3 sequence (DNA): TGTGCCAGCAGGCGCACCAATCAGCCCCAGCATTTT.

This clonotype was counted a few times. The rearrangement joins TRBV2 to TRBJ2-6, with TRBD1 as a possible D gene (6 bases). The germline gives CDR1 SNHLY, CDR2 FYNNEI. The ends were cut back, 5 bases at V and 3 bases at J, with 11 bases in the middle. This CDR3 contains 15 residues. The CDR3 sequence is CASSRGQGGANVLTF. The CDR3 DNA reads as TGTGCCAGCAGTCGGGGACAAGGTGGGGCCAACGTCCTGACTTTC.

The sample holds a few counts of this clonotype. The chain is built from TRBV5-1 and TRBJ2-3; 11 positions agree with TRBD2. Germline trimming cut 0 bases from V and 3 bases from J; bases unmatched to any gene: 12. This CDR3 is built from 19 residues. Germline CDR1 and CDR2: SGHRS and YFSETQ. As DNA, the CDR3 is TGCGCCAGCAGCTTGGGGGCTAGCGGGAGGCCCCGTGTAACAGATACGCAGTATTTT. Translation: CASSLGASGRPRVTDTQYF.

This clonotype has a handful of counts. V usage is TRBV20-1 and J usage is TRBJ2-2, with D possibly being TRBD2 (6 bases). The CDR3 length is 15 residues. V was shortened by 3 bases and J by 6 bases, with 17 bases between the two germline ends. Per germline, CDR1 DFQATT and CDR2 SNEGSKA (reference sequence). The CDR3 sequence: CSASPMGGDPGELFF. The CDR3 DNA is TGCAGTGCTAGCCCGATGGGGGGAGATCCCGGGGAGCTGTTTTTT.

The V call is TRBV5-4, the J call TRBJ2-1; D may correspond to TRBD1 or TRBD2 (5 bases each). The CDR3 covers 14 residues. Trimming stripped 4 bases from V and 7 bases from J, with 15 bases between. Per germline, CDR1 SGHNT and CDR2 YYREEE (reference sequence). CDR3 sequence reads: CASSPGGTSNEQFF. The DNA for the CDR3 is TGTGCCAGCAGCCCTGGTGGGACGTCTAATGAGCAGTTCTTC. Full variable domain (remainder filled in from reference TRBV5-4 and TRBJ2-1): ETGVTQSPTHLIKTRGQQVTLRCSSQSGHNTVSWYQQALGQGPQFIFQYYREEENGRGNFPPRFSGLQFPNYSSELNVNALELDDSALYLCASSPGGTSNEQFFGPGTRLTVL.

A few counts support this clonotype. The chain has TRBV28 and TRBJ1-2; maybe TRBD1 (5 bases). V was trimmed by 0 bases and J by 4 bases, leaving 6 bases between them. CDR3 size: 13 residues. CDR1 and CDR2 from the germline V gene are MDHEN and SYDVKM. The CDR3 sequence: CASSLWGLYGYTF. DNA for the CDR3: TGTGCCAGCAGTTTATGGGGACTCTATGGCTACACCTTC.

This clonotype has a count of ten or more. The chain combines TRBV5-6 with TRBJ2-2; possible D gene TRBD2, 6 bases. The CDR3 spans 15 residues. Trimming pared 4 bases from V and 4 bases from J, leaving 14 bases between. The germline V gene encodes CDR1 SGHDT and CDR2 YYEEEE. CDR3 protein: CASSPGLFRTGELFF. CDR3 coding DNA: TGTGCCAGCAGCCCGGGACTTTTTCGCACCGGGGAGCTGTTTTTT.

This chain connects TRBV24-1 to TRBJ2-2, with D perhaps TRBD1 (5 bases). CDR1 and CDR2 from the germline V gene are KGHDR and SFDVKD. V was clipped by 3 bases and J by 1 base, with 11 bases between them. The CDR3 is made up of 16 amino acids. As DNA, the CDR3 is TGTGCCACCAGTGATGGCCTAGGACAGAACACCGGGGAGCTGTTTTTT. The encoded protein is CATSDGLGQNTGELFF.